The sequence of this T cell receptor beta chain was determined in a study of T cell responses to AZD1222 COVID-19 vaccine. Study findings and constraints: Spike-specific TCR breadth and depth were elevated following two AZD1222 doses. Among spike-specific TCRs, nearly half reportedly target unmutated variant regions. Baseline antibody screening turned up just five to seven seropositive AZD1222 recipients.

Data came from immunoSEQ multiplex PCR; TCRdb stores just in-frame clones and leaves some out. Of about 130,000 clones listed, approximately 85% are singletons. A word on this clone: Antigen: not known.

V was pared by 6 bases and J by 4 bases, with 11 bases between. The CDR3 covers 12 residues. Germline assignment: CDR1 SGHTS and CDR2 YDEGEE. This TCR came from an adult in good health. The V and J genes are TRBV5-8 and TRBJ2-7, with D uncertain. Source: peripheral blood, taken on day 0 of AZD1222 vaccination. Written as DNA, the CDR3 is TGTGCCAGCACCTTTAAAACTTACGAGCAGTACTTC. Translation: CASTFKTYEQYF.